Sequencing of this T cell receptor (beta chain) was carried out in a study of neoadjuvant nivolumab and ipilimumab in lung cancer. General study results and limits: Resected-tumor TCR richness correlated positively with pretherapy blood richness. TCR clonality did not significantly correlate with pathologic tumor regression. Resected tumors had greater TCR richness and clonality than uninvolved lung. Only a small number of samples underwent TCR sequencing.

Worth noting for this clone: Its specificity is not known.

Only in-frame clones appear in the TCRdb table, and some are missing; sequencing was by immunoSEQ multiplex PCR. This sample has about 27,000 clones; 60% to 85% occur once, and the top ten carry 18%. V dropped 2 bases and J dropped 3 bases, with 8 bases sitting between them. The germline CDR1 and CDR2 sequences are MNHEY and SMNVEV (reference sequence). This CDR3 spans 14 amino acids. This receptor was taken from an adult with non-small cell lung cancer. The specimen comprised tumor tissue, sampled after neoadjuvant nivolumab, alone or with ipilimumab, at or shortly before surgery. The rearrangement uses TRBV27 and TRBJ2-1; TRBD2 might be the D (6 bases). The CDR3: CASSLTGGYNEQFF. CDR3 DNA sequence: TGTGCCAGCAGTTTAACCGGGGGCTACAATGAGCAGTTCTTC.